These 10 T cell receptor beta chains were sequenced from one sample in a study of tumor and adjacent non-tumor tissue in lung cancer (dated by TCRdb to 2016 to 2019). Bulk unsorted tissue served as the source for RNA extraction, and RNA quality was assessed using a NanoDrop ND-1000 and an Agilent 2100. The library relied on multiplex PCR. The reads were generated on an Illumina HiSeq 2500. TCRbeta libraries were built by three rounds of nested PCR using primers (Table S4), following protocols modified from ARM-PCR. TCRdb reworked the public reads: Q25 trimming with fastp, MiXCR clone assembly, productive beta chains retained. Merged by CDR3 protein, the rows form single entries marked with the most common genes and DNA. Across this sample there are 75,000 to 95,000 distinct CDR3 sequences, with over 60% seen only once. The leading ten clones occupy under 9.5% of the sample. The specimen was lung tumor tissue. The receptors here all came from a woman between 40 and 50 years old with non-small cell lung cancer.

Points on this clonotype: One end of the junction fails to match germline, which may point to a read error. The genes are TRBV29-1 and TRBJ2-3; 9 bases agree with TRBD2. The V gene's germline CDR1 is SQVTM and CDR2 ANQGSEA. The CDR3 has 12 amino acids. CDR3 sequence reads: CSGAGGRHTRYF. The CDR3 DNA reads TGCAGCGGTGCGGGAGGGAGGCATACGCGGTATTTT.

This chain uses TRBV11-2 with TRBJ2-1; possibly TRBD2 for D (5 bases). Germline-derived CDR1 and CDR2 are SGHAT and FQNNGV. CDR3 size: 14 residues. Deletions cut 5 bases from V and 9 bases from J, with 17 bases between. CDR3 bases: TGTGCCAGCAGCATCCACGGAGCCGAGGGTGAGCAGTTCTTC. This encodes CASSIHGAEGEQFF.

This clonotype showed up just a few times. Just one base apart from a much larger clone, this may be a read error. This sequence joins TRBV6-1 and TRBJ2-7; 8 bases line up with TRBD1. Trimming cost V 8 bases and J 2 bases; bases outside gene matches: 8. Germline-derived CDR1 and CDR2 are MNHNS and SASEGT. The CDR3 length is 14 residues. CDR3: CASGTRTGTYEQYF. DNA for the CDR3: TGTGCCAGCGGTACTCGGACAGGGACCTACGAGCAGTACTTC.

About this clonotype: Mismatch with germline at one junction end may stem from a read error. The rearrangement joins TRBV11-2 to TRBJ2-1, with TRBD1 matching 7 bases. This CDR3 is built from 13 residues. CDR1 is SGHAT, CDR2 FQNNGV, per germline. Here the CDR3 DNA reads TGTGCCAGCACCTTAACAGGGGAGAATGAGCAGTTCTTT. Protein sequence: CASTLTGENEQFF.

Details on this clonotype: This could be a read error, since a much larger clone is one nucleotide away. The chain is built from TRBV20-1 and TRBJ2-1; tentatively, D is TRBD2 (6 bases). The CDR3 covers 11 residues. Germline-derived CDR1 and CDR2 are DFQATT and SNEGSKA (reference sequence). Between the trimmed V and J ends, which lost 4 bases and 14 bases, there was a span of 15 bases. In DNA, the CDR3 is TGCAGTGCTAAAGACGGACTATTGGAGTTCTTC. Amino acid sequence: CSAKDGLLEFF.

Points on this clonotype: A read error may account for a junction end that differs from germline. The chain links TRBV10-3 to TRBJ2-3, with 8 bases that match TRBD2. The CDR3 is 14 residues long. Per the germline V gene, CDR1 is ENHRY and CDR2 is SYGVKD. Here the CDR3 DNA reads TGTGCCATCAGTGCGGGAGGGGACTATGATACTCAGTATTTT. Residues: CAISAGGDYDTQYF.

This chain uses TRBV11-2 with TRBJ2-1, with D possibly TRBD2 on 6 matching bases. This CDR3 is 16 amino acids long. Germline V gives CDR1 SGHAT, CDR2 FQNNGV. Trimming cost V 7 bases and J 4 bases, with 20 bases left between them. CDR3 in DNA: TGTGCCAGCACCAAGACACTAGCTACGCTGTACAATGAGCAGTTCTTC. It specifies CASTKTLATLYNEQFF.

This clonotype came up once. Sequence at one end of the junction differs from germline and may be a read error. The chain uses TRBV7-9 and TRBJ2-3, with 13 bases fitting TRBD2. There are 22 residues in the CDR3. Germline V lookup: CDR1 SEHNR, CDR2 FQNEAQ (reference sequence). The DNA of the CDR3 is TGTGCCAGCAGCTCATCCGCCGAAACTAGCGGGAGGGCGTCGGGGATTTCGGATACGCAATATTTT. Its protein is CASSSSAETSGRASGISDTQYF.

As for this clonotype: At one end, the junction sequence differs from germline, possibly due to a read error. The chain recombines TRBV29-1 with TRBJ1-2, with a possible D match to TRBD1 (5 bases). CDR1 is SQVTM and CDR2 is ANQGSEA in the germline V gene. The CDR3 loop spans 12 amino acids. The CDR3 region is CSVGNHQGPYTF. CDR3 sequence (DNA): TGCAGCGTTGGTAACCACCAGGGCCCCTACACGTTC.

V gene TRBV28 combines with J gene TRBJ2-7; D is uncertain. Germline V gene lookup returns CDR1 MDHEN and CDR2 SYDVKM. V dropped 5 bases and J dropped 8 bases, with 22 bases sitting between them. This CDR3 is 15 amino acids long. The DNA for the CDR3 is TGTGCCAGCAGTCCCCCTTCGGGTGCGTCATACAAGCAGTACTTC. It is translated as CASSPPSGASYKQYF.